Listed here are 16 T cell receptor beta chains from one sample, sequenced in a study of Ad26.COV2.S vaccination and SARS-CoV-2 variants. Treatment specified: approximately 18 received Ad26.COV2.S at low or high dose, single or two shots; 5 received placebo; per-sample allocation not given. After the first vaccine or placebo injection, samples were drawn on day 63. This table comes from immunoSEQ multiplex PCR, and its TCRdb copy is limited to in-frame clones, with some not included. Among about 420,000 clones listed, around nine tenths were seen once. The sample consisted of peripheral blood, taken in a trial of Ad26.COV2.S vaccine versus placebo. These receptors were taken from a person between 18 and 65 years old who received the Ad26.COV2.S COVID-19 vaccine or a placebo.

The rearrangement joins TRBV2 to TRBJ2-2, with 7 bases matching TRBD1. This CDR3 comprises 13 residues. V was clipped by 7 bases and J by 5 bases; unmatched bases: 4. Germline assignment: CDR1 SNHLY and CDR2 FYNNEI. The CDR3 region has the DNA TGTGCCAGCACTAGACAGGGAACCGGGGAGCTGTTTTTT. Its protein is CASTRQGTGELFF.

The chain joins TRBV28 to TRBJ2-3; 11 bases agree with TRBD2. The length of the CDR3 is 16 residues. Germline CDR1 reads MDHEN; CDR2 reads SYDVKM. V was pared by 5 bases and J by 3 bases, with 7 bases of the junction left unmatched. CDR3 bases: TGTGCCAGCAGTCACTTAACTAGCGGGGGAACAGATACGCAGTATTTT. It is translated as CASSHLTSGGTDTQYF.

The CDR3 region is CAWVRQGASGNTIYF. DNA for the CDR3: TGTGCCTGGGTTCGACAGGGGGCTTCTGGAAACACCATATATTTT. The chain carries TRBV30 and TRBJ1-3, with 10 bases lining up with TRBD1. V was clipped by 5 bases and J by 1 base; unmatched bases: 5. The V gene's germline CDR1 is GTSNPN and CDR2 SVGIG (reference sequence). This CDR3 has 15 residues.

The chain has TRBV12-3 or TRBV12-4 and TRBJ2-7; tentatively, D is TRBD1 (6 bases). CDR3 length: 12 amino acids. V lost 5 bases to trimming and J lost 6 bases, with 11 bases between them. The CDR3 reads CASSGTGFEQYF. The CDR3 nucleotides are TGTGCCAGCAGTGGAACAGGGTTCGAGCAGTACTTC.

The CDR3 sequence is CASSKPSSGGSYNEQFF. The CDR3 DNA follows: TGTGCCAGCAGCAAACCCTCTAGCGGGGGCTCCTACAATGAGCAGTTCTTC. This sequence joins TRBV7-6 and TRBJ2-1, with TRBD2 matching 10 bases. Germline values: CDR1 SGHVS, CDR2 FNYEAQ. The CDR3 consists of 17 residues. V dropped 5 bases and J dropped 0; count of bases not matched to a gene: 7.

V and J are TRBV3-1 (or the pseudogene TRBV3-2) and TRBJ1-5; D unresolved. This CDR3 has 14 residues. Germline CDR1 LGHDT, CDR2 YNNKEL (reference sequence). Trimming left V 3 bases short and J 5 bases short, with 11 bases between. CDR3 in amino acids: CASSQGLKDQPQHF. Here the CDR3 DNA reads TGTGCCAGCAGCCAGGGGTTGAAGGATCAGCCCCAGCATTTT.

The chain couples TRBV19 to TRBJ1-1, with D tentatively TRBD1 (6 bases). Germline V gene sequence: CDR1 LNHDA, CDR2 SQIVND (reference sequence). This CDR3 has 14 amino acids. V was shortened by 6 bases and J by 1 base, with 12 bases between the two germline ends. CDR3 residues: CASRFGGENTEAFF. The DNA for the CDR3 is TGTGCCAGTAGATTCGGGGGCGAGAACACTGAAGCTTTCTTT.

This chain connects TRBV7-3 to TRBJ1-1; D is undetermined. This CDR3 comprises 14 residues. V was cut by 4 bases and J by 5 bases, with 14 bases left in between. Germline lookup yields CDR1 SGHTA and CDR2 FQGTGA. The CDR3 loop is CASSSRPGGTEAFF. The CDR3 region has the DNA TGTGCCAGCAGCTCCCGACCGGGCGGGACTGAAGCTTTCTTT.

V is TRBV7-9 and J is TRBJ1-1; TRBD1 agrees at 10 bases. The CDR3 covers 16 residues. Germline V gene lookup returns CDR1 SEHNR and CDR2 FQNEAQ (reference sequence). J lost 5 bases, V lost 8 bases, and 14 bases had no gene match. The CDR3 region is CASSGDRGRFNTEAFF. In DNA form, the CDR3 reads TGTGCCAGCTCTGGAGACAGGGGGCGTTTTAATACTGAAGCTTTCTTT.

The chain has TRBV7-2 and TRBJ2-2; no clear D. The CDR3 has 14 amino acids. CDR1 SGHTA and CDR2 FQGNSA come from the germline V gene. V was trimmed by 5 bases and J by 4 bases, leaving 11 bases between them. The CDR3: CASSLRSATGELFF. Written as DNA, the CDR3 is TGTGCCAGCAGCCTCAGGTCCGCCACCGGGGAGCTGTTTTTT.

Note on this clone: Other DNA variants within this sample encode the same CDR3. The chain combines TRBV5-4 with TRBJ2-7; TRBD1 agrees at 8 bases. Germline values: CDR1 SGHNT, CDR2 YYREEE (reference sequence). The junction had 6 bases not matched to a gene; V was cut back by 5 bases and J by 2 bases. The CDR3 runs 14 residues. The CDR3 spells CASSPGQGAYEQYF. CDR3 nucleotides: TGTGCCAGCAGTCCCGGACAGGGAGCCTACGAGCAGTACTTC.

V gene TRBV3-1 (or the pseudogene TRBV3-2) combines with J gene TRBJ1-1; possibly TRBD1 for D (6 bases). The CDR3 is 15 amino acids. Trimming removed 4 bases from V and 5 bases from J, with 17 bases in between. Germline V gene sequence: CDR1 LGHDT, CDR2 YNNKEL (reference sequence). The CDR3 coding sequence is TGTGCCAGCAGCCGGAACAGGGATCGGCGAACTGAAGCTTTCTTT. Translation: CASSRNRDRRTEAFF.

There are many counts of this clone. This sample includes further DNA sequences coding for the same CDR3. The V gene is TRBV6-5, the J gene TRBJ1-1; no definite D call. The germline V gene encodes CDR1 MNHEY and CDR2 SVGAGI. CDR3 length: 13 residues. V was cut by 2 bases and J by 5 bases, with 9 bases left in between. The CDR3 loop is CASSYEGRTEAFF. The CDR3 region has the DNA TGTGCCAGCAGTTACGAAGGCCGAACTGAAGCTTTCTTT.

This chain connects TRBV12-5 to TRBJ2-1; TRBD2 aligns across 11 bases. Per germline, CDR1 LGHNT and CDR2 FRNRAP. The J segment lost 10 bases and the V segment lost 0 bases, leaving 8 bases of the junction unmatched. This CDR3 has 16 residues. The CDR3 loop reads CASGLVTSGGAGEQFF. The CDR3 coding sequence is TGTGCTAGTGGTTTGGTAACTAGCGGGGGCGCCGGGGAGCAGTTCTTC.

The rearrangement uses TRBV5-6 and TRBJ1-2, with 9 bases identical to TRBD1. CDR3 size: 15 residues. After removal of 4 bases from V and 1 base from J, the junction contained 5 bases not matched to a gene. CDR1 SGHDT and CDR2 YYEEEE come from the germline V gene. The CDR3, as DNA: TGTGCCAGCAGCCAGGGACAGGGTTTTAACTATGGCTACACCTTC. Residues: CASSQGQGFNYGYTF.

The sample holds one count of this clone. The chain combines TRBV4-3 with TRBJ2-6; D not resolved. The CDR3 totals 16 residues. CDR1 and CDR2 from the germline V gene are LGHNA and YSLEER. The V end lost 4 bases, the J end lost 0 bases, and 10 bases lay between the germline ends. The CDR3 sequence is CASSRNGFSGANVLTF. The CDR3 bases are TGCGCCAGCAGCCGGAATGGATTCTCTGGGGCCAACGTCCTGACTTTC.